This T cell receptor beta chain came from a study of cytomegalovirus exposure and HLA in healthy donors. Use of 60 Vbeta and 13 Jbeta primers characterized the PCR. Clones were read by immunoSEQ multiplex PCR, and TCRdb kept only the in-frame ones, dropping some. The profile covers about 100,000 clones, with roughly 75% appearing a single time and 1.5% to 2% taken by the ten largest. This CDR3 has 13 amino acids. V lost 5 bases and J 7 bases, leaving 14 bases between the germline ends. Germline V gene sequence: CDR1 SEHNR, CDR2 FQNEAQ (reference sequence). What was sequenced was PBMCs. This TCR was sampled from a woman in her thirties or forties in good health and CMV-seronegative. The chain uses TRBV7-9 and TRBJ1-2; possibly TRBD1 for D (5 bases). The CDR3 nucleotides read TGTGCCAGCAGCCCCGACAGTAGAATTGGCTACACCTTC. It encodes CASSPDSRIGYTF.